This is a list of T cell receptor beta chains from one sample in a study of T cell responses to AZD1222 COVID-19 vaccine. The method was immunoSEQ multiplex PCR; TCRdb's version includes in-frame clones alone and lacks a portion of them. The sample consists of about 110,000 clones, 90% of them appearing once. Sample: peripheral blood, taken 28 days after the second AZD1222 dose. The receptors were gathered from an adult who received the AZD1222 COVID-19 vaccine. The CDR3 runs from the conserved cysteine through the conserved F or W. A D gene is named only where the DNA matches it firmly. Expanded clones are given a class, and other clones once, few, many or no size at all.

.	.	TRBV11-2	TRBJ1-5	CASSLDRGMHQPQHF	TGTGCCAGCAGCTTAGACAGGGGCATGCATCAGCCCCAGCATTTT
TRBD2	.	TRBV7-9	TRBJ2-1	CASSPPGGPYNEQFF	TGTGCCAGCAGCCCCCCGGGGGGGCCCTACAATGAGCAGTTCTTC
.	.	TRBV29-1	TRBJ2-3	CSVGEDYTDTQYF	TGCAGCGTTGGAGAGGACTACACAGATACGCAGTATTTT
.	.	TRBV6-5	TRBJ1-2	CASSYSRAMPPYGYTF	TGTGCCAGCAGTTACTCCCGGGCCATGCCCCCCTATGGCTACACCTTC
TRBD1	.	TRBV13	TRBJ1-1	CASSLPGQGWTGTFF	TGTGCCAGCAGCTTACCGGGACAGGGGTGGACAGGGACTTTCTTT
.	few	TRBV5-1	TRBJ1-1	CASSLEAGNTEAFF	TGCGCCAGCAGCTTGGAGGCGGGAAACACTGAAGCTTTCTTT
.	.	TRBV12-3/TRBV12-4	TRBJ2-2	CASSLHRSGELFF	TGTGCCAGCAGTTTACACAGATCCGGGGAGCTGTTTTTT
.	.	TRBV5-1	TRBJ1-3	CASSSTGTGNTIYF	TGCGCCAGCAGCTCCACCGGAACTGGAAACACCATATATTTT
.	.	TRBV25-1	TRBJ1-4	CASSDIQDSNEKLFF	TGTGCCAGCAGTGATATCCAGGACAGTAATGAAAAACTGTTTTTT
.	.	TRBV6-5	TRBJ2-7	CASSYSLTIYEQYF	TGTGCCAGCAGTTACTCTTTGACTATCTACGAGCAGTACTTC
TRBD1	.	TRBV5-4	TRBJ2-1	CASSLAGGPSYNEQFF	TGTGCCAGCAGCTTGGCAGGGGGCCCCTCCTACAATGAGCAGTTCTTC
TRBD1	.	TRBV27	TRBJ1-6	CASSPKTGLNNSPLHF	TGTGCCAGCAGTCCCAAGACAGGGCTAAATAATTCACCCCTCCACTTT
.	.	TRBV15	TRBJ2-5	CATSNGETQYF	TGTGCCACCAGCAACGGGGAGACCCAGTACTTC
.	.	TRBV6-2/TRBV6-3	TRBJ2-3	CASSLPSAGIDTQYF	TGTGCCAGCAGTCTCCCCTCCGCGGGTATAGATACGCAGTATTTT
.	.	TRBV6-2/TRBV6-3	TRBJ1-4	CASSYPLYRATNEKLFF	TGTGCCAGCAGTTACCCCCTTTACAGAGCAACTAATGAAAAACTGTTTTTT
TRBD1	.	TRBV24-1	TRBJ1-5	CATSTFRDRLSNQPQHF	TGTGCCACCAGCACCTTCCGGGACAGACTTAGCAATCAGCCCCAGCATTTT
.	.	TRBV5-1	TRBJ2-7	CASSLGASEYLHEQYF	TGCGCCAGCAGCTTGGGAGCTAGCGAATACCTCCACGAGCAGTACTTC
.	.	TRBV7-9	TRBJ2-4	CASSLDSLAKNIQYF	TGTGCCAGCAGCCTGGACAGCCTAGCCAAAAACATTCAGTACTTC
.	once	TRBV9	TRBJ2-2	CASSAARVPGELFF	TGTGCCAGCAGCGCCGCCCGCGTCCCCGGGGAGCTGTTTTTT
.	.	TRBV3-1/TRBV3-2	TRBJ2-3	CASSPLSSSSTDTQYF	TGTGCCAGCAGCCCCCTATCTAGCAGCAGCACAGATACGCAGTATTTT
.	.	TRBV29-1	TRBJ2-7	CSVEGRQDYEQYF	TGCAGCGTTGAAGGACGACAGGACTACGAGCAGTACTTC
TRBD1	.	TRBV2	TRBJ2-6	CASVREGTGFSGANVLTF	TGTGCCAGCGTTAGGGAGGGGACAGGGTTCTCTGGGGCCAACGTCCTGACTTTC
TRBD2	.	TRBV6-5	TRBJ2-7	CASSYSLAGGLEQYF	TGTGCCAGCAGTTACTCGCTAGCGGGGGGACTCGAGCAGTACTTC
TRBD1	.	TRBV6-5	TRBJ1-6	CASRIGQGNSPLHF	TGTGCCAGCAGAATCGGACAGGGTAATTCACCCCTCCACTTT
TRBD2	.	TRBV7-2	TRBJ2-7	CASSLASGGAYEQYF	TGTGCCAGCAGCTTAGCTAGCGGGGGGGCCTACGAGCAGTACTTC
TRBD2	.	TRBV18	TRBJ2-3	CASSPQGSGNTDTQYF	TGTGCCAGCTCACCACAAGGTAGCGGGAACACAGATACGCAGTATTTT
.	.	TRBV6-5	TRBJ1-1	CASSYGGNTEAFF	TGTGCCAGCAGTTACGGAGGGAACACTGAAGCTTTCTTT
TRBD1	.	TRBV10-3	TRBJ1-4	CAISDAGTGDEKLFF	TGTGCCATCAGTGACGCCGGGACAGGGGATGAAAAACTGTTTTTT
.	once	TRBV3-1/TRBV3-2	TRBJ1-5	CASSQGEQPQHF	TGTGCCAGCAGCCAAGGCGAGCAGCCCCAGCATTTT
.	.	TRBV2	TRBJ1-2	CASSGVGGLNGYTF	TGTGCCAGCAGTGGGGTCGGGGGGCTCAATGGCTACACCTTC
.	.	TRBV4-1	TRBJ2-3	CASSQDSGRRGTDTQYF	TGCGCCAGCAGCCAAGATTCTGGGCGAAGGGGCACAGATACGCAGTATTTT
.	.	TRBV6-2/TRBV6-3	TRBJ2-2	CASSYLGELFF	TGTGCCAGCAGTTACTTAGGGGAGCTGTTTTTT
TRBD1	.	TRBV27	TRBJ1-1	CASSRPGQGAAKAFF	TGTGCCAGCAGTCGTCCGGGACAGGGGGCAGCTAAGGCTTTCTTT
.	.	TRBV6-5	TRBJ1-6	CASNREYNSPLHF	TGTGCCAGCAACAGGGAATATAATTCACCCCTCCACTTT
TRBD1	.	TRBV5-4	TRBJ2-7	CASSLKDRGDLEQYF	TGTGCCAGCAGCCTAAAGGACAGGGGGGACCTCGAGCAGTACTTC
TRBD2	.	TRBV14	TRBJ2-1	CASSQGFGQGFFPGLAGTYNEQFF	TGTGCCAGCAGCCAAGGATTTGGACAGGGGTTTTTCCCGGGACTAGCGGGGACCTACAATGAGCAGTTCTTC
.	.	TRBV5-1	TRBJ2-3	CASSLEGDTQYF	TGCGCCAGCAGCTTGGAAGGAGATACGCAGTATTTT
TRBD1	.	TRBV9	TRBJ1-2	CASSGGQGYGYTF	TGTGCCAGCAGCGGGGGACAGGGGTATGGCTACACCTTC
TRBD2	.	TRBV14	TRBJ2-1	CASSQEGTSGGAYNEQFF	TGTGCCAGCAGCCAAGAAGGGACTAGCGGGGGGGCCTACAATGAGCAGTTCTTC
.	.	TRBV7-2	TRBJ1-4	CASSLGYGGNEKLFF	TGTGCCAGCAGCTTAGGATACGGGGGTAATGAAAAACTGTTTTTT
.	.	TRBV28	TRBJ2-7	CASSPRGKQYF	TGTGCCAGCAGCCCAAGGGGTAAGCAGTACTTC
TRBD2	.	TRBV6-2/TRBV6-3	TRBJ2-1	CASSPPSGGYNEQFF	TGTGCCAGCAGCCCACCGTCGGGGGGGTACAATGAGCAGTTCTTC
.	.	TRBV3-1/TRBV3-2	TRBJ1-4	CASSQDPRAATNEKLFF	TGTGCCAGCAGCCAAGATCCCAGGGCGGCAACTAATGAAAAACTGTTTTTT
.	.	TRBV25-1	TRBJ1-4	CASSELGGSGEKLFF	TGTGCCAGCAGTGAGCTGGGGGGATCGGGTGAAAAACTGTTTTTT
TRBD1	.	TRBV11-2	TRBJ1-4	CASRTGAINEKLFF	TGTGCCAGCAGGACAGGGGCGATTAATGAAAAACTGTTTTTT
.	.	TRBV6-5	TRBJ2-6	CASRLTFSGANVLTF	TGTGCCAGCCGCTTGACTTTCTCTGGGGCCAACGTCCTGACTTTC
.	.	TRBV12-3/TRBV12-4	TRBJ2-5	CASRLTGKETQYF	TGTGCCAGCAGATTAACAGGGAAGGAGACCCAGTACTTC
TRBD1	.	TRBV27	TRBJ1-2	CASCLSRGLGGYTF	TGTGCCAGCTGCCTATCCAGGGGGCTGGGGGGCTACACCTTC
.	.	TRBV19	TRBJ2-1	CASSMVPFNEQFF	TGTGCCAGTAGTATGGTTCCCTTCAATGAGCAGTTCTTC
.	.	TRBV7-9	TRBJ2-6	CASIDGAVGANVLTF	TGTGCCAGCATCGATGGAGCGGTCGGGGCCAACGTCCTGACTTTC
.	.	TRBV27	TRBJ2-2	CASSLFGGSGELFF	TGTGCCAGCAGTTTATTCGGGGGAAGCGGGGAGCTGTTTTTT
.	few	TRBV14	TRBJ1-2	CASSQTGTLRANYGYTF	TGTGCCAGCAGCCAAACCGGGACTCTCCGAGCTAACTATGGCTACACCTTC
.	.	TRBV7-9	TRBJ2-1	CASSPGSEQFF	TGTGCCAGCAGCCCGGGATCAGAGCAGTTCTTC